The source of this T cell receptor (beta chain) is a study of T cell responses to AZD1222 COVID-19 vaccine. CDR1 SGHVT and CDR2 SQSDAQ come from the germline V gene. CDR3 length: 14 amino acids. Trimming removed 1 base at V and 5 bases at J, with 10 bases between. The analysis combined second doses at about 4 or about 12 weeks. Points on this clone: Its target is unknown.

This table comes from immunoSEQ multiplex PCR, and its TCRdb copy is limited to in-frame clones, with some not included. The data contain 130,000 or so clones, around 86% of them seen just once; the ten biggest clones take up under 3%. Notes on the study in general: Spike was spanned by vaccine-associated CD4 TCRs, which were dominant at 160-218 and 743-854. Recipients of two AZD1222 doses showed rising Spike-specific TCR breadth and depth.

V is TRBV7-4 and J is TRBJ2-3; tentatively, D is TRBD1 (5 bases). Specimen: peripheral blood, collected 28 days after the second AZD1222 dose. This receptor was taken from an adult who received the AZD1222 COVID-19 vaccine. For the CDR3, the DNA is TGTGCCAGCAGCTTAGACCAGGGTGAAGATACGCAGTATTTT. It specifies CASSLDQGEDTQYF.